This T cell receptor (beta chain) comes out of a study of beta chain features in type 1 diabetes. Sorting that relied on CD45RO/CCR7/CD25/CD127/CD95/CD27 yielded CD4+ naive, central memory, regulatory and stem cell-like memory cells. Notes on the study in general: The study found that naive, central memory and Treg TCRB repertoires appeared more similar in patients than in healthy donors. Reduced insertions and increased deletions marked VDJ junctions in type 1 diabetes patients.

This clone showed up just a few times. Its target is not known. Every isolated RNA sample was fully reverse transcribed, so sequencing captured expressed TCRB transcripts. Reads from naive, central memory and regulatory T cell samples averaged about 3.57 million. Repertoires were generated with immunoSEQ multiplex PCR, while TCRdb's copy carries only in-frame clones and drops some. Altogether hundreds of thousands of clones are present, 15% being singletons, with the ten largest covering about 0.087%. Sequencing used naive CD4+ T cells from blood. The receptor was derived from a man younger than 35 in good health.

Written as DNA, the CDR3 is TGTGCCAGCAGCTTACTTCGCTACGAGCAGTACTTC. This codes for CASSLLRYEQYF. This chain connects TRBV7-9 to TRBJ2-7; no clear D. Germline V lookup: CDR1 SEHNR, CDR2 FQNEAQ (reference sequence). V was pared by 2 bases and J by 3 bases, with 5 bases between. The CDR3 length is 12 residues.